This T cell receptor beta chain came from a study of OX40 agonist ivuxolimab in advanced cancers. Across the whole study: The mean age was 60 years, ranging from 23 to 79, with about 87% of participants male.

This table comes from immunoSEQ multiplex PCR, and its TCRdb copy is limited to in-frame clones, with some not included. The table has tens of thousands of clones, roughly nine tenths seen once. This CDR3 is 15 amino acids long. Germline trimming cut 3 bases from V and 4 bases from J; bases unmatched to any gene: 5. The germline V gene has CDR1 LNHDA and CDR2 SQIVND (reference sequence). The sequence was collected from an adult with an advanced solid tumor such as melanoma, head and neck, liver or kidney cancer. This rearrangement joins TRBV19 to TRBJ2-1; 8 bases are shared with TRBD2. The sequenced sample was CD4+ or CD8+ T cells sorted from blood, obtained in a trial of the OX40 agonist ivuxolimab. The CDR3 nucleotides read TGTGCCAGTAGTATCTCAGCGGGAGAGTACAATGAGCAGTTCTTC. Protein sequence: CASSISAGEYNEQFF.